The T cell receptor (beta chain) under discussion was sequenced for a study of OX40 agonist ivuxolimab in advanced cancers. Profiled with immunoSEQ multiplex PCR; TCRdb holds only in-frame clones, not every one. Among some 83,000 clones, around nine tenths were seen once, and the ten largest hold more than 0.6%. Sequenced here: CD4+ or CD8+ T cells sorted from blood, sampled in a trial of the OX40 agonist ivuxolimab. This clonotype originated in an adult with an advanced solid tumor such as melanoma, head and neck, liver or kidney cancer.

CDR3 amino acids: CASSLEGIYNEQFF. Here the CDR3 DNA reads TGTGCCAGCAGCTTGGAGGGAATATACAATGAGCAGTTCTTC. The rearrangement joins TRBV5-4 to TRBJ2-1; D gene uncertain. The V gene lost 0 bases and the J gene lost 4 bases, with 8 bases spanning the gap. Germline V lookup: CDR1 SGHNT, CDR2 YYREEE (reference sequence). CDR3 length equals 14 residues.